A single sample gave rise to the 32 T cell receptor beta chains below, sequenced in a study of CD8+CD57+ T cells in acquired aplastic anemia. The TCR beta profiling, which covered VDJ combination and CDR3 sequence, was carried out using genomic DNA as the template. One entry per CDR3 protein results from TCRdb running MiXCR on the reads. The sample includes about 220,000 distinct CDR3 sequences, roughly 35% seen only once; the top ten take 1.1%. The sequenced sample was sorted CD4+, CD8+, or CD8+CD57+ T cells (not recorded which) from PBMCs. These receptors all stem from a human donor in good health, serving as a control.

This clonotype was counted at least ten times. The rearrangement links TRBV12-3 or TRBV12-4 to TRBJ1-2; D is unclear. V dropped 2 bases and J dropped 2 bases, with 15 bases sitting between them. The length of the CDR3 is 16 residues. The CDR3 sequence: CASSLLAGDQNYGYTF. The CDR3 bases are TGTGCCAGCAGTTTACTGGCCGGAGATCAGAACTATGGCTACACCTTC.

At least ten counts were recorded for this clonotype. V usage is TRBV7-9 and J usage is TRBJ1-1, with D perhaps matching TRBD1 (5 bases). Deletions cut 1 base from V and 2 bases from J, with 11 bases between. The CDR3 sequence is 15 residues long. The germline V gene encodes CDR1 SEHNR and CDR2 FQNEAQ (reference sequence). CDR3 in DNA: TGTGCCAGCAGCTTAGGGGCAGGGTATAACACTGAAGCTTTCTTT. This gives the protein CASSLGAGYNTEAFF.

This clonotype was counted only a few times. The chain links TRBV7-3 to TRBJ2-2; TRBD1 might be the D (6 bases). V was shortened by 3 bases and J by 6 bases, with 8 bases between the two germline ends. Germline CDR1 is SGHTA and CDR2 is FQGTGA. The CDR3 runs to 13 residues. CDR3 amino acids: CASSFRGAGELFF. The DNA for the CDR3 is TGTGCCAGCAGCTTCAGGGGCGCCGGGGAGCTGTTTTTT.

The chain uses TRBV6-2 or TRBV6-3 and TRBJ2-1, with a possible D match to TRBD1 (5 bases). V was cut by 2 bases and J by 4 bases, with 15 bases left in between. The CDR3 length is 16 residues. CDR1 is MNHEY and CDR2 is SVGEGT in the germline V gene. The CDR3 bases are TGTGCCAGCAGTTACGCCCCGGAAAGGGGTTACAATGAGCAGTTCTTC. Translating it yields CASSYAPERGYNEQFF.

Ten or more counts support this clonotype. The chain employs TRBV20-1 and TRBJ1-2; D may be TRBD1 (6 bases). CDR1 is DFQATT and CDR2 is SNEGSKA in the germline V gene (reference sequence). The CDR3 has 15 amino acids. The V end was cut by 0 bases, the J end by 7 bases, with 18 bases between. CDR3 residues: CSARDSNRGAGGYTF. Written as DNA, the CDR3 is TGCAGTGCTAGAGATTCGAATAGGGGGGCCGGTGGCTACACCTTC.

This clonotype was seen repeatedly, ten times or more. The V call is TRBV9, the J call TRBJ2-3; perhaps TRBD1 as D (6 bases). Trimming pared 0 bases from V and 3 bases from J, leaving 17 bases between. From germline, CDR1 is SGDLS and CDR2 YYNGEE. CDR3 size: 17 residues. The DNA for the CDR3 is TGTGCCAGCAGCGTAGGTGGATTGAGGGGGAGAACAGATACGCAGTATTTT. Translation gives CASSVGGLRGRTDTQYF. Filled out from reference TRBV9 and TRBJ2-3, the complete variable domain reads DSGVTQTPKHLITATGQRVTLRCSPRSGDLSVYWYQQSLDQGLQFLIQYYNGEERAKGNILERFSAQQFPDLHSELNLSSLELGDSALYFCASSVGGLRGRTDTQYFGPGTRLTVL.

This clonotype turned up a few times. The chain employs TRBV6-1 and TRBJ2-1; 9 positions match TRBD1. Germline trimming cut 6 bases from V and 5 bases from J; bases unmatched to any gene: 8. CDR1 MNHNS and CDR2 SASEGT come from the germline V gene. This CDR3 spans 15 amino acids. The CDR3 nucleotides read TGTGCCAGCAGGGTCGACAGGGGGTTCCACAATGAGCAGTTCTTC. This gives the protein CASRVDRGFHNEQFF.

This clonotype was found once. V is TRBV6-1 and J is TRBJ1-2; 9 bases line up with TRBD1. V trimming: 6 bases; J trimming: 7 bases; junction bases outside the gene matches: 9. CDR3 size: 14 residues. CDR1 and CDR2 from the germline V gene are MNHNS and SASEGT. The CDR3, as DNA: TGTGCCAGCAGCCGAGGGACAGGGAGGTTTGGCTACACCTTC. This codes for CASSRGTGRFGYTF.

The chain links TRBV12-3 or TRBV12-4 to TRBJ1-2; 7 bases fit TRBD1. The CDR3 totals 18 residues. V dropped 5 bases and J dropped 0; count of bases not matched to a gene: 15. CDR3: CASSPGGQIFDPNYGYTF. In nucleotides, the CDR3 is TGTGCCAGCAGTCCAGGGGGACAGATATTTGACCCTAACTATGGCTACACCTTC.

This chain links TRBV29-1 with TRBJ2-5; 8 bases align to TRBD2. V was clipped by 2 bases and J by 3 bases; unmatched bases: 14. Germline CDR1 and CDR2: SQVTM and ANQGSEA. The CDR3 length is 17 residues. CDR3 in DNA: TGCAGCGTTGAACCGGGAGGGCGCTCCTTTTCCGAAGAGACCCAGTACTTC. Amino acid sequence: CSVEPGGRSFSEETQYF.

This clonotype has more than one count but fewer than ten. J is TRBJ2-1 and V is TRBV4-2; 11 bases align to TRBD2. The CDR3 runs 16 residues. V lost 5 bases and J lost 5; bases outside the gene matches: 8. CDR1 and CDR2 from the germline V gene are LGHNA and YNFKEQ. The chain's CDR3 is CASSKTGLAADNEQFF. CDR3 DNA: TGTGCCAGCAGCAAGACGGGACTAGCGGCCGACAATGAGCAGTTCTTC.

The chain links TRBV15 to TRBJ2-7, with 8 bases identical to TRBD1. Germline V gene lookup returns CDR1 LNHNV and CDR2 YYDKDF (reference sequence). With 3 bases clipped from V and 7 bases from J, the junction kept 5 bases outside the gene matches. CDR3 length: 13 residues. The CDR3 sequence is CATSSGQGGEQYF. The CDR3 bases are TGTGCCACCAGCAGCGGACAGGGCGGGGAGCAGTACTTC.

This clonotype came up many times. This chain joins TRBV10-3 and TRBJ2-1; D ambiguous. The V end was cut by 4 bases, the J end by 7 bases, with 11 bases between. The CDR3 runs 13 residues. Germline V gives CDR1 ENHRY, CDR2 SYGVKD. CDR3 nucleotide sequence: TGTGCCATCAGTGTAGCCTTGGGTAATGAGCAGTTCTTC. It specifies CAISVALGNEQFF.

This clonotype has ten or more counts. V usage is TRBV25-1 and J usage is TRBJ2-3; D unclear. Looked up from germline, CDR1 is MGHDK and CDR2 is SYGVNS. The CDR3 covers 12 residues. Trimming stripped 2 bases from V and 4 bases from J, with 4 bases between. CDR3 sequence (DNA): TGTGCCAGCAGTGAACGGTCAGATACGCAGTATTTT. Residues: CASSERSDTQYF.

Comment on this clonotype: A read error may explain this, as a much larger clone is one base away. Lacking the conserved final phenylalanine or tryptophan, this CDR3 likely reflects a read error. The chain has TRBV11-1 and TRBJ2-3; tentatively, D is TRBD1 (5 bases). The CDR3 loop spans 15 amino acids. Deletions cut 4 bases from V and 1 base from J, with 12 bases between. The V gene's germline CDR1 is SGHAT and CDR2 FQDESV (reference sequence). The CDR3 nucleotides are TGTGCCAGCAGCTCGACAGCCATACGCACAGATACGCAGTATGTT. It yields the protein CASSSTAIRTDTQYV.

This clonotype was counted only a few times. This chain connects TRBV30 to TRBJ2-7, with 7 bases lining up with TRBD1. The junction had 4 bases not matched to a gene; V was cut back by 5 bases and J by 6 bases. The CDR3 is made up of 11 amino acids. Germline lookup yields CDR1 GTSNPN and CDR2 SVGIG (reference sequence). The CDR3 loop is CAWANRGEQYF. The CDR3 region has the DNA TGTGCCTGGGCAAACAGGGGCGAGCAGTACTTC.

The CDR3 spells CASSLGQGGPGELFF. The DNA for the CDR3 is TGTGCCAGCAGCTTAGGACAGGGTGGTCCCGGGGAGCTGTTTTTT. The J gene is TRBJ2-2, the V gene TRBV7-6, with 7 bases matching TRBD1. Germline V gene data show CDR1 as SGHVS and CDR2 as FNYEAQ. V dropped 1 base and J dropped 6; count of bases not matched to a gene: 5. CDR3 length: 15 amino acids.

This clonotype was detected only a few times. The rearrangement uses TRBV20-1 and TRBJ2-7; perhaps TRBD1 as D (5 bases). The V and J ends lost 6 bases and 2 bases respectively, with 11 bases between them. From germline, CDR1 is DFQATT and CDR2 SNEGSKA (reference sequence). The CDR3 extends over 12 amino acids. CDR3 sequence reads: CSAKGHPYEQYF. Written as DNA, the CDR3 is TGCAGTGCAAAAGGACACCCCTACGAGCAGTACTTC.

J is TRBJ1-6 and V is TRBV19; D not certain. CDR1 and CDR2 from the germline V gene are LNHDA and SQIVND (reference sequence). The CDR3 covers 12 residues. Trimming stripped 6 bases from V and 10 bases from J, with 10 bases between. CDR3: CASSWLESPLHF. The CDR3 nucleotides are TGTGCCAGTAGCTGGTTGGAATCACCCCTCCACTTT.

This clonotype is a singleton in its sample. This sequence joins TRBV7-9 and TRBJ2-1; 12 positions agree with TRBD2. This CDR3 comprises 12 residues. The V segment lost 6 bases and the J segment 15 bases; nucleotides outside the gene matches: 6. Germline CDR1 reads SEHNR; CDR2 reads FQNEAQ (reference sequence). CDR3 amino acids: CASSLAGGPGFF. CDR3 sequence (DNA): TGTGCCAGCAGTCTAGCGGGGGGGCCTGGGTTCTTC.

This sequence joins TRBV29-1 and TRBJ1-1; 12 bases match TRBD1. This CDR3 spans 11 amino acids. Losses at the gene ends were 6 bases for V and 11 bases for J; bases not matched to a gene: 4. Germline V gene sequence: CDR1 SQVTM, CDR2 ANQGSEA. This CDR3 reads CSVGGTGGAFF. DNA of the CDR3: TGCAGCGTGGGGGGGACAGGGGGCGCTTTCTTT.

The rearrangement joins TRBV13 to TRBJ2-1; 9 bases line up with TRBD2. The CDR3 is made up of 12 amino acids. The junction had 9 bases not matched to a gene; V was cut back by 5 bases and J by 16 bases. Per the germline V gene, CDR1 is PRHDT and CDR2 is FYEKMQ (reference sequence). As DNA, the CDR3 is TGTGCCAGCAGCGGGCGCGGGGGGGCCCGCTTCTTC. Its protein is CASSGRGGARFF.

On this clonotype itself: One end of the junction does not line up with germline, which may come from a read error. This rearrangement joins TRBV24-1 to TRBJ2-6; TRBD1 agrees at 7 bases. Germline loops: CDR1 KGHDR, CDR2 SFDVKD. This CDR3 has 19 residues. CDR3 in amino acids: CTTRVRAGGPSSGANVLTF. The CDR3 region has the DNA TGTACCACCAGGGTCCGGGCAGGGGGACCCAGCTCTGGGGCCAACGTCCTGACTTTC.

This clonotype was recorded many times. V gene TRBV19 combines with J gene TRBJ2-3; 9 bases fit TRBD2. Germline V gene lookup returns CDR1 LNHDA and CDR2 SQIVND (reference sequence). J gave up 2 bases and V 10 bases, and 4 bases lay outside the gene matches. This CDR3 has 13 amino acids. CDR3 amino acids: CATGLAYTDTQYF. The CDR3 region has the DNA TGTGCCACGGGACTAGCTTACACAGATACGCAGTATTTT.

The sample holds a few counts of this clonotype. The CDR3 spells CASSRGQGAYYGYTF. The CDR3 bases are TGTGCCAGTAGTAGGGGACAGGGGGCGTACTATGGCTACACCTTC. The chain joins TRBV19 to TRBJ1-2; 12 bases align to TRBD1. Germline values: CDR1 LNHDA, CDR2 SQIVND (reference sequence). Germline trimming cut 4 bases from V and 3 bases from J; bases unmatched to any gene: 3. The CDR3 is made up of 15 amino acids.

This clonotype was seen many times. The chain uses TRBV20-1 and TRBJ1-2, with TRBD1 matching 8 bases. The CDR3 is 14 residues long. Germline loops: CDR1 DFQATT, CDR2 SNEGSKA (reference sequence). Trimming cost V 3 bases and J 5 bases; bases outside gene matches: 8. The CDR3 is CSASRSTGGYGYTF. In nucleotides, the CDR3 is TGCAGTGCTAGTAGGAGCACAGGGGGTTATGGCTACACCTTC.

This clonotype was counted ten times or more. This chain uses TRBV2 with TRBJ1-2, with D tentatively TRBD1 (6 bases). V lost 6 bases to trimming and J lost 4 bases, with 18 bases between them. Germline CDR1 SNHLY, CDR2 FYNNEI. The CDR3 contains 15 residues. The CDR3: CASSGYRETSYGYTF. CDR3 nucleotide sequence: TGTGCCAGCAGCGGATACAGGGAAACAAGCTATGGCTACACCTTC.

In this sample, this clonotype turned up many times. This sequence may be a read error, since a much larger clone differs from it by one base. The genes are TRBV7-2 and TRBJ1-1; D remains unclear. This CDR3 is built from 11 residues. Germline CDR1 and CDR2: SGHTA and FQGNSA. V shed 5 bases and J shed 2 bases, with 3 bases lying between them. For the CDR3, the DNA is TGTGCCAGCAGCCACAACACTGAAGCTTTCTTT. Translated, it gives CASSHNTEAFF.

This chain links TRBV19 with TRBJ2-2, with a tentative D call TRBD1 (5 bases). Germline CDR1 reads LNHDA; CDR2 reads SQIVND (reference sequence). Trimming removed 7 bases from V and 1 base from J, with 10 bases in between. CDR3 length equals 14 residues. The DNA for the CDR3 is TGTGCCAGTAAGGAGACAGTGAACACCGGGGAGCTGTTTTTT. This encodes CASKETVNTGELFF.

This clonotype was found many times. The CDR3 DNA reads TGTGCCAGCAGCTCGTTAGTACCCATTGACAATATGAACACTGAAGCTTTCTTT. Translation: CASSSLVPIDNMNTEAFF. The chain recombines TRBV11-2 with TRBJ1-1; D is undetermined. V dropped 4 bases and J dropped 0 bases, with 21 bases sitting between them. Germline V gene lookup returns CDR1 SGHAT and CDR2 FQNNGV. This CDR3 contains 18 residues.

This clonotype was seen only a few times. Given a much more abundant clone one base away, this may be a read error. The chain uses TRBV20-1 and TRBJ2-3; no definite D call. This CDR3 comprises 14 residues. CDR1 and CDR2 from the germline V gene are DFQATT and SNEGSKA (reference sequence). The germline V and J ends were trimmed by 3 bases and 1 base, with 11 bases remaining between them. CDR3 DNA: TGCAGTGCTAGTCCTCCTGTGGGCACAGATACGCAGTATTTT. Its translation is CSASPPVGTDTQYF.

There are many counts of this clonotype. The chain employs TRBV2 and TRBJ1-2; 8 positions agree with TRBD1. The ends lost 7 bases at V and 3 bases at J; junction bases unmatched: 4. This CDR3 contains 13 residues. Germline V gene sequence: CDR1 SNHLY, CDR2 FYNNEI. The CDR3 protein is CASKGQGDYGYTF. The DNA for the CDR3 is TGTGCCAGCAAAGGACAGGGAGACTATGGCTACACCTTC.